Shown below are 25 T cell receptor beta chains from a single sample sequenced in a study of OX40 agonist ivuxolimab in advanced cancers. Libraries were prepared by immunoSEQ multiplex PCR; TCRdb keeps only in-frame clonotypes and omits some of them. The sample has about 130,000 clones, about 93% seen once. The source was CD4+ or CD8+ T cells sorted from blood, collected in a trial of the OX40 agonist ivuxolimab. The receptors were sampled from an adult with an advanced solid tumor such as melanoma, head and neck, liver or kidney cancer.

The chain couples TRBV5-1 to TRBJ2-3; no firm D call. The CDR3 covers 14 residues. Trimming removed 0 bases at V and 6 bases at J, with 11 bases between. CDR1 SGHRS and CDR2 YFSETQ come from the germline V gene. The CDR3 loop reads CASSLAGVLDTQYF. In DNA form, the CDR3 reads TGCGCCAGCAGCTTGGCTGGGGTCTTGGATACGCAGTATTTT.

The chain uses TRBV28 and TRBJ2-7; 8 nucleotides align to TRBD1. J gave up 2 bases and V 2 bases, and 11 bases lay outside the gene matches. CDR1 and CDR2 from the germline V gene are MDHEN and SYDVKM. The CDR3 sequence is 17 residues long. The CDR3 nucleotides read TGTGCCAGCAGTTTAGCCCCTCCAGGGGGCCCGACCTACGAGCAGTACTTC. As protein: CASSLAPPGGPTYEQYF.

A remark on this clone: No DNA is shown, since the ends of the CDR3 on it are uncertain; the CDR3 is the one TCRdb lists. The chain combines TRBV6-7 with TRBJ1-4. TRBV6-7 is annotated as an ORF whose role is uncertain. Ends included, the CDR3 has 17 residues. CDR3 protein: CASSYGKAQELMKNCFF.

V is TRBV7-2 and J is TRBJ1-4; no clear D gene. The CDR3 totals 13 residues. Trimming left V 1 base short and J 8 bases short, with 8 bases between. The germline CDR1 and CDR2 sequences are SGHTA and FQGNSA. CDR3: CASSLGGSEKLFF. In DNA, the CDR3 is TGTGCCAGCAGCTTAGGTGGTTCGGAAAAACTGTTTTTT.

The chain couples TRBV5-4 to TRBJ1-2; 8 bases agree with TRBD1. CDR3 size: 16 residues. The germline V gene encodes CDR1 SGHNT and CDR2 YYREEE (reference sequence). V lost 4 bases to trimming and J lost 2 bases; unmatched junction nucleotides: 10. The chain's CDR3 is CASSGPTGALNYGYTF. In DNA, the CDR3 is TGTGCCAGCAGCGGGCCGACAGGGGCTTTAAACTATGGCTACACCTTC.

The chain combines TRBV4-1 with TRBJ1-1, with D possibly being TRBD1 (6 bases). The germline CDR1 and CDR2 sequences are MGHRA and YSYEKL. V lost 3 bases, J lost 8 bases, and 22 bases lay in between. The CDR3 extends over 16 amino acids. The DNA of the CDR3 is TGCGCCAGCAGCCATCCGCCTCGACAGGTCCAGCCCGAAGCTTTCTTT. Protein: CASSHPPRQVQPEAFF.

This chain uses TRBV30 with TRBJ2-5, with 11 bases identical to TRBD2. V lost 3 bases and J lost 8; bases outside the gene matches: 8. The CDR3 runs 14 residues. Germline V gene data show CDR1 as GTSNPN and CDR2 as SVGIG (reference sequence). The DNA of the CDR3 is TGTGCCTGGAGCCCCATTGGACTAGCGGGTACCCAGTACTTC. It specifies CAWSPIGLAGTQYF.

This clone was seen just once. The chain is built from TRBV7-6 and TRBJ2-5, with 8 bases matching TRBD2. This CDR3 has 17 amino acids. Trimming took 0 bases from V and 5 from J; bases not matched to a gene: 11. Germline-derived CDR1 and CDR2 are SGHVS and FNYEAQ. The CDR3 DNA is TGTGCCAGCAGCTTAGCGCCGGGACGGGGGGGAGAGGAGACCCAGTACTTC. Residues: CASSLAPGRGGEETQYF.

The rearrangement joins TRBV1 to TRBJ2-7; the table names TRBD1, a call not compared with the DNA. TRBV1 is classified as a pseudogene. This CDR3 contains 15 residues. CDR3 region: CTSSPPQGNLRVQYF. As DNA, the CDR3 is TGCACCAGCAGCCCCCCGCAGGGTAACCTACGAGTGCAGTACTTC.

J is TRBJ1-1 and V is TRBV6-5; D uncertain. The CDR3 has 12 residues. From germline, CDR1 is MNHEY and CDR2 SVGAGI. The V end was cut by 6 bases, the J end by 11 bases, with 16 bases between. This CDR3 is CASSGLTPGAFF. For the CDR3, the DNA is TGTGCCAGCAGCGGACTGACACCAGGCGCTTTCTTT.

The rearrangement uses TRBV6-5 and TRBJ2-5; tentatively, D is TRBD2 (6 bases). The J call may be in error: the DNA end matches TRBJ2-7 better. There are 14 residues in the CDR3. In germline, CDR1 is MNHEY, CDR2 SVGAGI. CDR3 DNA: TGTGCCAGCAGTGAGGGACTGGTGGCCTACGAGCAGTACTTC. Amino acid sequence: CASSEGLVAYEQYF.

The V call is TRBV15, the J call TRBJ2-6; D remains ambiguous. V lost 0 bases and J lost 2, with 8 bases in between. The CDR3 extends over 16 amino acids. Per germline, CDR1 LNHNV and CDR2 YYDKDF (reference sequence). The CDR3 spells CATSREGAPGANVLTF. The CDR3 nucleotides read TGTGCCACCAGCAGAGAAGGAGCTCCTGGGGCCAACGTCCTGACTTTC. Supplemented by reference TRBV15 and TRBJ2-6, the full variable domain reads DAMVIQNPRYQVTQFGKPVTLSCSQTLNHNVMYWYQQKSSQAPKLLFHYYDKDFNNEADTPDNFQSRRPNTSFCFLDIRSPGLGDTAMYLCATSREGAPGANVLTFGAGSRLTVL.

This clone occurred once. The chain is built from TRBV7-2 and TRBJ1-1, with a weak D call TRBD1 (6 bases). Germline V CDR1 and CDR2: SGHTA, FQGNSA. The CDR3 length is 16 residues. Trimming shortened V by 1 base and J by 0 bases, and 12 bases separated the two germline ends. Written as DNA, the CDR3 is TGTGCCAGCAGCTTAGGAGGAGGGGGGGTGAACACTGAAGCTTTCTTT. Translating it yields CASSLGGGGVNTEAFF. The whole variable domain, remainder taken from reference TRBV7-2 and TRBJ1-1, is GAGVSQSPSNKVTEKGKDVELRCDPISGHTALYWYRQSLGQGLEFLIYFQGNSAPDKSGLPSDRFSAERTGGSVSTLTIQRTQQEDSAVYLCASSLGGGGVNTEAFFGQGTRLTVV.

V usage is TRBV18 and J usage is TRBJ1-1; TRBD1 matches at 12 bases. Germline V gene sequence: CDR1 KGHSH, CDR2 LQKENI. The CDR3 spans 17 residues. Trimming removed 5 bases from V and 4 bases from J; junction bases left unmatched: 11. This chain's CDR3 is CASSSGTGGRSGTEAFF. CDR3 DNA: TGTGCCAGCTCATCCGGGACAGGGGGCCGGTCGGGCACTGAAGCTTTCTTT.

This clone has just one count. The V and J genes are TRBV5-1 and TRBJ1-2; D might be TRBD1 (6 bases). The germline V and J ends were trimmed by 3 bases and 2 bases, with 17 bases remaining between them. CDR1 and CDR2 (germline): SGHRS, YFSETQ. The CDR3 length is 16 residues. CDR3 in DNA: TGCGCCAGCAGCTCCCTGGGGGGGCCGGTAAACTATGGCTACACCTTC. This codes for CASSSLGGPVNYGYTF.

The chain is built from TRBV5-4 and TRBJ2-5; possible D gene TRBD2, 7 bases. CDR3 length: 16 amino acids. With 0 bases removed from V and 4 bases from J, the gap between germline ends came to 16 bases. CDR1 SGHNT and CDR2 YYREEE come from the germline V gene (reference sequence). In DNA form, the CDR3 reads TGTGCCAGCAGCTTGGCCGGGGCGGGGGCAGGAGAGACCCAGTACTTC. Amino acid sequence: CASSLAGAGAGETQYF.

The gene calls are TRBV19 and TRBJ1-2; tentatively, D is TRBD1 (6 bases). Germline CDR1 reads LNHDA; CDR2 reads SQIVND (reference sequence). V dropped 1 base and J dropped 3 bases, with 18 bases sitting between them. This CDR3 is built from 17 residues. The DNA for the CDR3 is TGTGCCAGTAGTATAGGCCAGGGGTTGGGGAAGGACTATGGCTACACCTTC. This sequence encodes CASSIGQGLGKDYGYTF. The full variable domain, rest sourced from reference TRBV19 and TRBJ1-2, is DGGITQSPKYLFRKEGQNVTLSCEQNLNHDAMYWYRQDPGQGLRLIYYSQIVNDFQKGDIAEGYSVSREKKESFPLTVTSAQKNPTAFYLCASSIGQGLGKDYGYTFGSGTRLTVV.

The gene calls are TRBV5-8 and TRBJ2-1, with 14 bases identical to TRBD2. J was trimmed by 3 bases and V by 3 bases; bases with no gene match: 5. This CDR3 comprises 17 residues. Per the germline V gene, CDR1 is SGHTS and CDR2 is YDEGEE. The CDR3: CASSSGTSGRVYNEQFF. Here the CDR3 DNA reads TGTGCCAGCAGCTCCGGGACTAGCGGGAGAGTCTACAATGAGCAGTTCTTC.

The V gene is TRBV19, the J gene TRBJ2-7; weak D call: TRBD1 (6 bases). Germline CDR1 reads LNHDA; CDR2 reads SQIVND (reference sequence). This CDR3 has 14 amino acids. V lost 4 bases and J 2 bases, leaving 12 bases between the germline ends. The CDR3 DNA is TGTGCCAGTAGTAGGACAGAGGAGACCTACGAGCAGTACTTC. Its protein is CASSRTEETYEQYF.

There are a few counts of this clone. CDR3 nucleotide sequence: TGTGCCAGCAGGGACCCCCGGGACAGGGCATACAATGAGCAGTTCTTC. Translated: CASRDPRDRAYNEQFF. This chain connects TRBV27 to TRBJ2-1, with 9 bases identical to TRBD1. The CDR3 consists of 16 residues. CDR1 MNHEY and CDR2 SMNVEV come from the germline V gene (reference sequence). The V gene end was trimmed by 6 bases and the J gene end by 4 bases; junction bases not matched to a gene: 10.

The rearrangement uses TRBV19 and TRBJ1-6, with 7 bases matching TRBD1. Germline loops: CDR1 LNHDA, CDR2 SQIVND (reference sequence). CDR3 length equals 15 residues. V was clipped by 9 bases and J by 9 bases; unmatched bases: 14. CDR3 bases: TGTGCCAGCAAACCCAACAGGGGCGCCGGTTCACCCCTCCACTTT. This translates into CASKPNRGAGSPLHF. Drawing the rest from reference TRBV19 and TRBJ1-6, the complete variable domain is DGGITQSPKYLFRKEGQNVTLSCEQNLNHDAMYWYRQDPGQGLRLIYYSQIVNDFQKGDIAEGYSVSREKKESFPLTVTSAQKNPTAFYLCASKPNRGAGSPLHFGNGTRLTVT.

The gene calls are TRBV27 and TRBJ1-6, with a weak D call TRBD1 (6 bases). Looked up from germline, CDR1 is MNHEY and CDR2 is SMNVEV (reference sequence). The CDR3 covers 19 residues. V lost 3 bases and J 0 bases, leaving 18 bases between the germline ends. CDR3 residues: CASSFLTQGRSSYNSPLHF. In DNA form, the CDR3 reads TGTGCCAGCAGTTTCCTTACACAGGGTCGAAGCTCCTATAATTCACCCCTCCACTTT.

This clone was observed a single time. The CDR3 bases are TGTGCCAGCAGCACCTGGGACCGAAACAATGAGCAGTTCTTC. This codes for CASSTWDRNNEQFF. The gene calls are TRBV28 and TRBJ2-1; D may match TRBD1 or TRBD2 (5 bases each). The germline V gene has CDR1 MDHEN and CDR2 SYDVKM. The V end was cut by 6 bases, the J end by 5 bases, with 14 bases between. This CDR3 spans 14 amino acids.

The genes are TRBV6-4 and TRBJ2-6, with 8 bases fitting TRBD1. Germline CDR1 and CDR2: MRHNA and SNTAGT. Unmatched junction bases numbered 3, after V lost 6 bases and J lost 2 bases. The CDR3 contains 15 residues. The chain's CDR3 is CASRKDRAGANVLTF. The CDR3 DNA follows: TGTGCCAGCAGGAAGGACAGGGCTGGGGCCAACGTCCTGACTTTC.

The V and J genes are TRBV5-1 and TRBJ2-2; D may be TRBD2 (7 bases). V lost 4 bases and J lost 6, with 16 bases in between. This CDR3 region has 15 residues. The germline gives CDR1 SGHRS, CDR2 YFSETQ. CDR3 DNA: TGCGCCAGCAGCAGGGGGGGACCCTCGGCCGGGGAGCTGTTTTTT. Protein product: CASSRGGPSAGELFF.